These 16 T cell receptor beta chains originate from one sample sequenced in a study of blood T cell repertoires in COVID-19. Measured with immunoSEQ multiplex PCR; TCRdb has only the in-frame clones, and not every one. Among tens of thousands of clones, over 80% were seen once, and the ten largest hold roughly 5%. The sequencing input was peripheral blood. The receptor set was obtained from a man aged 50-60 years with active COVID-19.

The genes are TRBV9 and TRBJ2-4, with 10 bases fitting TRBD1. The CDR3 has 14 residues. V shed 4 bases and J 6 bases; nucleotides not matched to a gene: 4. Germline CDR1 and CDR2: SGDLS and YYNGEE. The CDR3 region has the DNA TGTGCCAGCAGCCGGACAGGGGGGAGAAACATTCAGTACTTC. Its protein is CASSRTGGRNIQYF. The full variable domain, rest sourced from reference TRBV9 and TRBJ2-4, is DSGVTQTPKHLITATGQRVTLRCSPRSGDLSVYWYQQSLDQGLQFLIQYYNGEERAKGNILERFSAQQFPDLHSELNLSSLELGDSALYFCASSRTGGRNIQYFGAGTRLSVL.

This sequence joins TRBV28 and TRBJ1-6, with 7 bases fitting TRBD1. V shed 2 bases, J shed 4 bases, and the junction held 2 bases outside the gene matches. Germline CDR1 is MDHEN and CDR2 is SYDVKM. The CDR3 contains 15 residues. This chain's CDR3 is CASSLRDRYNSPLHF. DNA of the CDR3: TGTGCCAGCAGTTTAAGGGACAGATATAATTCACCCCTCCACTTT.

The chain links TRBV4-3 to TRBJ2-2; 9 nucleotides match TRBD2. CDR3 size: 16 residues. V shed 4 bases, J shed 0 bases, and the junction held 3 bases outside the gene matches. CDR1 and CDR2 from the germline V gene are LGHNA and YSLEER. CDR3 loop: CASSRLAGTNTGELFF. CDR3 sequence (DNA): TGCGCCAGCAGCCGGCTAGCGGGAACGAACACCGGGGAGCTGTTTTTT.

The genes are TRBV4-1 and TRBJ1-4, with D possibly being TRBD1 (5 bases). Germline V gives CDR1 MGHRA, CDR2 YSYEKL. This CDR3 is built from 17 residues. V was shortened by 0 bases and J by 3 bases, with 14 bases between the two germline ends. The CDR3 nucleotides are TGCGCCAGCAGCCAAGACTTTAGGGGAAGGTCTAATGAAAAACTGTTTTTT. Protein product: CASSQDFRGRSNEKLFF.

This chain uses TRBV4-2 with TRBJ2-5; TRBD2 matches 13 bases. Trimming took 3 bases from V and 5 from J; bases not matched to a gene: 9. Germline V gene data show CDR1 as LGHNA and CDR2 as YNFKEQ. CDR3 length: 17 amino acids. The chain's CDR3 is CASSQATSGGAGETQYF. For the CDR3, the DNA is TGTGCCAGCAGCCAGGCTACTAGCGGGGGGGCCGGGGAGACCCAGTACTTC.

The chain uses TRBV9 and TRBJ1-1, with TRBD1 identical over 11 bases. The CDR3 loop spans 17 amino acids. The trim removed 2 bases at V and 0 bases at J, leaving 6 bases unmatched. Germline assignment: CDR1 SGDLS and CDR2 YYNGEE. Here the CDR3 reads CASSVGTGGLLNTEAFF. The CDR3 DNA follows: TGTGCCAGCAGCGTGGGGACAGGGGGTTTACTGAACACTGAAGCTTTCTTT.

The chain uses TRBV7-7 and TRBJ2-3, with a weak D call TRBD2 (5 bases). Germline loops: CDR1 SSHAT, CDR2 FNYEAQ (reference sequence). The V gene lost 0 bases and the J gene lost 5 bases, with 18 bases spanning the gap. The CDR3 is made up of 17 amino acids. The CDR3 region is CASSLAGGSAGGDTQYF. The CDR3 DNA sequence: TGTGCCAGCAGCTTAGCCGGTGGGAGCGCCGGAGGAGATACGCAGTATTTT.

J is TRBJ1-1 and V is TRBV4-2; 8 nucleotides line up with TRBD1. The CDR3 runs to 14 residues. CDR1 and CDR2 from the germline V gene are LGHNA and YNFKEQ. The J segment lost 6 bases and the V segment lost 4 bases, leaving 7 bases of the junction unmatched. CDR3 protein: CASSRTGMDAEAFF. The CDR3, as DNA: TGTGCCAGCAGCCGGACAGGGATGGACGCTGAAGCTTTCTTT.

The chain joins TRBV7-8 to TRBJ2-1; 11 nucleotides align to TRBD2. The germline gives CDR1 SGHVS, CDR2 FQNEAQ. The CDR3 sequence is 18 residues long. V was pared by 5 bases and J by 11 bases, with 20 bases of the junction left unmatched. CDR3 nucleotides: TGTGCCAGCAGCCCTCCCCTTCGACTAGCGGGGTTTCGGGGAAAGCAGTTCTTC. This gives the protein CASSPPLRLAGFRGKQFF.

This chain connects TRBV5-1 to TRBJ2-2; maybe TRBD2 (7 bases). Trimming took 8 bases from V and 6 from J, leaving 14 bases between them. Germline values: CDR1 SGHRS, CDR2 YFSETQ. The CDR3 consists of 13 residues. CDR3 sequence: CASGGASSGELFF. CDR3 DNA: TGCGCCAGTGGGGGGGCGTCGTCCGGGGAGCTGTTTTTT.

The chain couples TRBV24-1 to TRBJ2-2, with TRBD1 matching 9 bases. V lost 10 bases, J lost 3 bases, and 5 bases stayed unmatched. Germline V gene data show CDR1 as KGHDR and CDR2 as SFDVKD. This CDR3 is 14 amino acids long. CDR3 protein: CATGDRDHTGELFF. In nucleotides, the CDR3 is TGTGCCACAGGGGACAGGGATCACACCGGGGAGCTGTTTTTT.

The chain uses TRBV6-5 and TRBJ1-2; TRBD1 matches 7 bases. Germline V CDR1 and CDR2: MNHEY, SVGAGI. Trimming at V came to 6 bases and at J to 4 bases, leaving 5 bases not matched to a gene. This CDR3 has 13 amino acids. In DNA, the CDR3 is TGTGCCAGCAGCCTGGGACAGACCTATGGCTACACCTTC. It translates to CASSLGQTYGYTF.

The rearrangement links TRBV5-1 to TRBJ2-2; possible D gene TRBD2, 6 bases. Germline V gene sequence: CDR1 SGHRS, CDR2 YFSETQ. The CDR3 runs to 15 residues. V lost 7 bases, J lost 2 bases, and 15 bases lay in between. The DNA of the CDR3 is TGCGCCAGCGCAAGGAGGGAAGCAAACACCGGGGAGCTGTTTTTT. Protein product: CASARREANTGELFF.

The V and J genes are TRBV18 and TRBJ2-1, with no clear D. V gave up 3 bases and J gave up 2 bases, with 8 bases separating them. This CDR3 is built from 14 residues. In germline, CDR1 is KGHSH, CDR2 LQKENI. Here the CDR3 reads CASSPYGTYNEQFF. The CDR3 region has the DNA TGTGCCAGCTCACCTTACGGTACCTACAATGAGCAGTTCTTC.

The chain links TRBV30 to TRBJ1-4, with 9 bases that match TRBD1. Germline assignment: CDR1 GTSNPN and CDR2 SVGIG (reference sequence). V shed 5 bases, J shed 8 bases, and the junction held 3 bases outside the gene matches. This CDR3 contains 12 residues. As DNA, the CDR3 is TGTGCCTGGGGACAGGGGAGAGAAAAACTGTTTTTT. This codes for CAWGQGREKLFF.

The CDR3 is CAWSHGGNQPQHF. The CDR3 nucleotides read TGTGCCTGGAGCCATGGGGGGAATCAGCCCCAGCATTTT. The chain joins TRBV30 to TRBJ1-5; D possibly corresponds to TRBD1 (5 bases). Deletions cut 3 bases from V and 4 bases from J, with 10 bases between. The germline V gene has CDR1 GTSNPN and CDR2 SVGIG (reference sequence). The CDR3 is 13 amino acids.